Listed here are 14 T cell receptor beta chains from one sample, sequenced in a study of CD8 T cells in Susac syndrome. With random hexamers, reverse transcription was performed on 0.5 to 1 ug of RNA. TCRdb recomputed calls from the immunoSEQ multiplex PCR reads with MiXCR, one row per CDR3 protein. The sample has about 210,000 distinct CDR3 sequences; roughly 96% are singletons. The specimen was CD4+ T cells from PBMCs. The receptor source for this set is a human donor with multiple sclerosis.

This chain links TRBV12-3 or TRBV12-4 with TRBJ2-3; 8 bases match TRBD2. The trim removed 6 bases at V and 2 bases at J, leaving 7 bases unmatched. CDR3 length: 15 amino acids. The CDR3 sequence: CASSRGGRVTDTQYF. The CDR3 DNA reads TGTGCCAGCAGCCGCGGGGGGCGGGTCACAGATACGCAGTATTTT.

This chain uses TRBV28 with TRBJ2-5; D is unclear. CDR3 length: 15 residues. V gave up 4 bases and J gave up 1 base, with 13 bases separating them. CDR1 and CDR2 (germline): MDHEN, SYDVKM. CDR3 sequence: CASSSGPTLQETQYF. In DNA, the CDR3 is TGTGCCAGCAGTTCCGGTCCGACACTCCAAGAGACCCAGTACTTC.

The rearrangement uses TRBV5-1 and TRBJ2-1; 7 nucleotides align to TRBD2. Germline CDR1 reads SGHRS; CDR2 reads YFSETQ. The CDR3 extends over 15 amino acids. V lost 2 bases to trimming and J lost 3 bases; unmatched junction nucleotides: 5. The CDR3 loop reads CASSFWSGNYNEQFF. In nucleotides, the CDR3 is TGCGCCAGCAGCTTTTGGAGCGGGAACTACAATGAGCAGTTCTTC.

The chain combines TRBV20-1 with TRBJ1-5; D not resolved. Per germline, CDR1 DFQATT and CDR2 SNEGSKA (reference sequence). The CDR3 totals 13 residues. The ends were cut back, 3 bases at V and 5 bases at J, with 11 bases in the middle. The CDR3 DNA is TGCAGTGCTAGCGGGCAGCAGTATCAGCCCCAGCATTTT. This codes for CSASGQQYQPQHF.

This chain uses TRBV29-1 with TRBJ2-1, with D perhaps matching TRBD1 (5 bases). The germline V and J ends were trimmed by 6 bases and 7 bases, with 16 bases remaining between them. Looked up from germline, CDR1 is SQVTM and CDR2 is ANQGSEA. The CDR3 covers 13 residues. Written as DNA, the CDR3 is TGCAGCGTCGACGGTGACAGAGCAAATGAGCAGTTCTTC. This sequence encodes CSVDGDRANEQFF.

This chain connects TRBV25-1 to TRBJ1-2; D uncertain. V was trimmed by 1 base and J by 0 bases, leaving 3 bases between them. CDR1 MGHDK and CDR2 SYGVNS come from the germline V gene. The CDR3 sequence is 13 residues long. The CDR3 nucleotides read TGTGCCAGCAGTGAATTAACTAACTATGGCTACACCTTC. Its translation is CASSELTNYGYTF.

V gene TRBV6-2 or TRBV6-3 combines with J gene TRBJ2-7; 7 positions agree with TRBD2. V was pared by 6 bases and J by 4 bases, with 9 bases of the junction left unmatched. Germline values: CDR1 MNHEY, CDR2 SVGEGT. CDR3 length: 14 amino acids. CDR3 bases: TGTGCCAGCAGAGACGCGGGGGATCGGTACGAGCAGTACTTC. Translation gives CASRDAGDRYEQYF.

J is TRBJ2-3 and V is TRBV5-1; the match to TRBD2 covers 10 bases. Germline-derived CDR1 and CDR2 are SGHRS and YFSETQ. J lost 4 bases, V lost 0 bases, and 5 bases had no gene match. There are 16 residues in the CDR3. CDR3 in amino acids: CASSLELAGAADTQYF. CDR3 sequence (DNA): TGCGCCAGCAGCTTGGAGCTAGCGGGAGCGGCAGATACGCAGTATTTT.

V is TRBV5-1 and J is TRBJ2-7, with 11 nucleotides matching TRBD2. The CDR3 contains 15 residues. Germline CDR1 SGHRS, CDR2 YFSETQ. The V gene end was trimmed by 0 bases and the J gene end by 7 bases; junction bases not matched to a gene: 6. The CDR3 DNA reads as TGCGCCAGCAGCTTGGTACGTCTAGCGGGAGGTGAGCAGTACTTC. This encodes CASSLVRLAGGEQYF.

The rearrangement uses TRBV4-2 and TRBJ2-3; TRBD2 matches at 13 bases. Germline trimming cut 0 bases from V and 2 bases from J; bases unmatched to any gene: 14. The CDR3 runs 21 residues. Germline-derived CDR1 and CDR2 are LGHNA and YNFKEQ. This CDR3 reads CASSQDVSVGLAGRYTDTQYF. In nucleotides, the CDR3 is TGTGCCAGCAGCCAAGATGTGAGCGTGGGACTAGCGGGGAGATACACAGATACGCAGTATTTT.

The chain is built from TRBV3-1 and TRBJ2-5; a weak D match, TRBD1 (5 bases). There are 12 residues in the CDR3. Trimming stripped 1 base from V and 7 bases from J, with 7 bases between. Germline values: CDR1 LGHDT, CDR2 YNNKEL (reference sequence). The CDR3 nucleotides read TGTGCCAGCAGCCAAGGGGGCCGGACCCAGTACTTC. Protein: CASSQGGRTQYF.

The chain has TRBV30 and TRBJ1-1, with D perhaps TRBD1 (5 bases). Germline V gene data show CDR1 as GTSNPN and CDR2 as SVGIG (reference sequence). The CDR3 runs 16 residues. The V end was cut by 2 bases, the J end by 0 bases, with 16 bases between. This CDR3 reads CAWSRWGGRMNTEAFF. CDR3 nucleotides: TGTGCCTGGAGTCGGTGGGGGGGGAGAATGAACACTGAAGCTTTCTTT.

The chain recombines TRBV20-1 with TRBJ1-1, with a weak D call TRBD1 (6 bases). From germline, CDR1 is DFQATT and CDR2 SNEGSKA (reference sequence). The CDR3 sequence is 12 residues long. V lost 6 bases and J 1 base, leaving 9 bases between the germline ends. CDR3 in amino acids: CSAARGNTEAFF. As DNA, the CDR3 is TGCAGTGCCGCCAGGGGGAACACTGAAGCTTTCTTT.

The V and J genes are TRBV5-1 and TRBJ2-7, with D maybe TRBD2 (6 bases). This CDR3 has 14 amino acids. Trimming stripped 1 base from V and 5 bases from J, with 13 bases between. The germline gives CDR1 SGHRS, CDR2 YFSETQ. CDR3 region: CASSLPPGVDEQYF. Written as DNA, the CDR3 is TGCGCCAGCAGCTTGCCTCCGGGAGTCGACGAGCAGTACTTC.